These 15 T cell receptor beta chains originate from one sample sequenced in a study of blood T cells in healthy people across ages. The use of a sample-barcoded 5' primer and a J-beta primer mix characterized a second PCR of about 7 to 12 cycles. MiXCR was run by TCRdb on the 5' RACE reads, yielding one entry per CDR3 protein. The sample has more than 650,000 distinct CDR3 sequences, 22% seen once. Source material: blood. These receptors were obtained from a man aged 65 to 79 in good health.

This chain connects TRBV11-2 to TRBJ2-1, with 10 bases fitting TRBD2. Germline V gene lookup returns CDR1 SGHAT and CDR2 FQNNGV. V lost 4 bases and J lost 7; bases outside the gene matches: 7. The CDR3 consists of 15 residues. The CDR3 sequence: CASSSPKTSGNEQFF. CDR3 DNA sequence: TGTGCCAGCAGCTCCCCGAAGACTAGCGGGAATGAGCAGTTCTTC.

V usage is TRBV10-3 and J usage is TRBJ1-5; TRBD1 might be the D (5 bases). The germline V and J ends were trimmed by 1 base and 10 bases, with 14 bases remaining between them. This CDR3 has 14 amino acids. Germline assignment: CDR1 ENHRY and CDR2 SYGVKD. CDR3 nucleotides: TGTGCCATCAGTGAGTGGGACGGTGTGGGACCCCAGCATTTT. Its translation: CAISEWDGVGPQHF.

V gene TRBV2 combines with J gene TRBJ2-2; D ambiguous. The CDR3 is 13 residues long. CDR1 is SNHLY and CDR2 is FYNNEI in the germline V gene. V lost 10 bases, J lost 1 base, and 10 bases lay in between. DNA for the CDR3: TGTGCCATCAGACCCCGGAACACCGGGGAGCTGTTTTTT. It encodes CAIRPRNTGELFF.

The CDR3 DNA reads TGTGCCAGCTCACTGGGGACAGGGCTCGAACCCCAGCATTTT. Translating gives CASSLGTGLEPQHF. This sequence joins TRBV18 and TRBJ1-5; 9 nucleotides align to TRBD1. With V trimmed by 4 bases and J by 10 bases, 8 bases remained unmatched. This CDR3 comprises 14 residues. The germline V gene encodes CDR1 KGHSH and CDR2 LQKENI.

This clonotype turned up a few times. The chain recombines TRBV5-1 with TRBJ2-6; 7 nucleotides align to TRBD1. CDR1 and CDR2 (germline): SGHRS, YFSETQ. The CDR3 sequence is 17 residues long. The J segment lost 2 bases and the V segment lost 4 bases, leaving 9 bases of the junction unmatched. CDR3 protein: CASSPGQLATGANVLTF. DNA for the CDR3: TGCGCCAGCAGCCCGGGACAGTTAGCTACTGGGGCCAACGTCCTGACTTTC.

The V and J genes are TRBV6-6 and TRBJ1-2, with 7 bases lining up with TRBD1. V gave up 7 bases and J gave up 6 bases; unmatched junction bases: 5. Germline assignment: CDR1 MNHNY and CDR2 SVGAGI (reference sequence). This CDR3 is built from 12 residues. CDR3 loop: CASIGRGDGYTF. The CDR3 DNA reads TGTGCCAGCATTGGCAGGGGGGATGGCTACACCTTC.

In this sample, this clonotype turned up a few times. At one of its ends the junction is not consistent with the germline gene, which may arise from a read error. Here the CDR3 reads CASSQVDSTQPQHF. CDR3 nucleotide sequence: TGTGCCAGCAGCCAGGTGGACAGCACTCAGCCCCAGCATTTT. The chain joins TRBV3-1 to TRBJ1-5, with D perhaps matching TRBD1 (6 bases). The germline V gene has CDR1 LGHDT and CDR2 YNNKEL (reference sequence). The CDR3 length is 14 residues.

In its sample, this clonotype was seen many times. The chain is built from TRBV7-9 and TRBJ1-4; possible D gene TRBD1, 5 bases. The CDR3 is 15 residues long. V lost 1 base, J lost 3 bases, and 9 bases lay in between. Germline CDR1 and CDR2: SEHNR and FQNEAQ (reference sequence). The CDR3 sequence is CASSLEAGSNEKLFF. CDR3 nucleotides: TGTGCCAGCAGCTTAGAAGCAGGGTCTAATGAAAAACTGTTTTTT. Looking up the rest from reference TRBV7-9 and TRBJ1-4 gives the full variable domain: DTGVSQNPRHKITKRGQNVTFRCDPISEHNRLYWYRQTLGQGPEFLTYFQNEAQLEKSRLLSDRFSAERPKGSFSTLEIQRTEQGDSAMYLCASSLEAGSNEKLFFGSGTQLSVL.

CDR3 nucleotide sequence: TGCAGTGCTCCTGAAACGGGGGAGGGTGAGACCCAGTACTTC. Its translation: CSAPETGEGETQYF. The chain carries TRBV20-1 and TRBJ2-5, with 7 bases that match TRBD2. J gave up 5 bases and V 5 bases, and 11 bases lay outside the gene matches. Germline values: CDR1 DFQATT, CDR2 SNEGSKA (reference sequence). This CDR3 contains 14 residues.

This clonotype occurred a few times. The chain couples TRBV10-3 to TRBJ1-1; D might be TRBD1 (6 bases). Germline loops: CDR1 ENHRY, CDR2 SYGVKD. V lost 8 bases, J lost 2 bases, and 9 bases lay in between. The CDR3 is 12 residues long. DNA for the CDR3: TGTGCCATCCGGGACATAAACACTGAAGCTTTCTTT. It codes for CAIRDINTEAFF.

The V gene is TRBV20-1, the J gene TRBJ1-5, with 8 nucleotides matching TRBD1. Losses at the gene ends were 6 bases for V and 0 bases for J; bases not matched to a gene: 13. The CDR3 has 17 residues. Germline V lookup: CDR1 DFQATT, CDR2 SNEGSKA (reference sequence). The CDR3 DNA reads as TGCAGTGCCGGGGTACCGGACAGGGAATATAGCAATCAGCCCCAGCATTTT. Amino acids: CSAGVPDREYSNQPQHF.

The chain carries TRBV7-2 and TRBJ1-4; 9 bases align to TRBD1. The CDR3 sequence is 15 residues long. The germline gives CDR1 SGHTA, CDR2 FQGNSA. The V gene end was trimmed by 3 bases and the J gene end by 8 bases; junction bases not matched to a gene: 7. CDR3 in amino acids: CASSLNRGRVEKLFF. Written as DNA, the CDR3 is TGTGCCAGCAGCTTGAACAGGGGGCGGGTAGAAAAACTGTTTTTT.

This chain links TRBV20-1 with TRBJ1-2, with D possibly matching TRBD1 (5 bases). V was clipped by 3 bases and J by 4 bases, with 9 bases between them. The CDR3 runs 12 residues. Germline lookup yields CDR1 DFQATT and CDR2 SNEGSKA (reference sequence). This CDR3 is CSASEGFYGYTF. The CDR3 coding sequence is TGCAGTGCTAGCGAGGGGTTCTATGGCTACACCTTC.

This chain uses TRBV7-8 with TRBJ2-1, with TRBD1 as a possible D gene (6 bases). V lost 4 bases and J lost 8, with 18 bases in between. Germline assignment: CDR1 SGHVS and CDR2 FQNEAQ. The CDR3 covers 15 residues. CDR3 amino acids: CASSSSDSPLDEQFF. The CDR3 DNA is TGTGCCAGCAGCTCATCGGACAGTCCTTTGGATGAGCAGTTCTTC.

This chain links TRBV19 with TRBJ2-1; D gene ambiguous. The V end lost 3 bases, the J end lost 10 bases, and 10 bases lay between the germline ends. The CDR3 totals 12 residues. Germline V gene sequence: CDR1 LNHDA, CDR2 SQIVND (reference sequence). CDR3 in DNA: TGTGCCAGTAGTATCACGGGTGGCGAGCAGTTCTTC. Amino acids: CASSITGGEQFF.